These 31 T cell receptor beta chains came from one sample sequenced in a study of beta chain features in type 1 diabetes. Study results and limitations: Type 1 diabetes patients had TCRB CDR3s that were shorter (moderately but significantly so) in all four CD4+ subsets.

These receptors have no identified antigens. TCRB transcripts that were expressed got sequenced, as all of the isolated RNA had been reverse transcribed. Sequencing was performed with immunoSEQ multiplex PCR; in TCRdb, only in-frame clones are kept and a portion is missing. This sample yields approximately 100,000 clones, of which 28% are seen a single time; under 0.55% belongs to the top ten. Sequenced sample: central memory CD4+ T cells from blood. These receptors were taken from a woman between 18 and 29 years old with type 1 diabetes.

This clone appeared a few times. The rearrangement links TRBV25-1 to TRBJ1-1; D gene ambiguous. This CDR3 is built from 13 residues. Germline V gene lookup returns CDR1 MGHDK and CDR2 SYGVNS. The V end lost 6 bases, the J end lost 0 bases, and 8 bases lay between the germline ends. The DNA for the CDR3 is TGTGCCAGCAGCGGGGTCCTGAACACTGAAGCTTTCTTT. Its protein product is CASSGVLNTEAFF.

This chain joins TRBV7-2 and TRBJ2-2; 12 bases agree with TRBD2. The CDR3 runs 16 residues. V dropped 5 bases and J dropped 7; count of bases not matched to a gene: 8. The germline V gene encodes CDR1 SGHTA and CDR2 FQGNSA. The CDR3 DNA reads TGTGCCAGCAGCCGTCGGACTAGCGGGACAGGCGGGGAGCTGTTTTTT. The encoded protein is CASSRRTSGTGGELFF. Variable domain in full (rest from reference TRBV7-2 and TRBJ2-2): GAGVSQSPSNKVTEKGKDVELRCDPISGHTALYWYRQSLGQGLEFLIYFQGNSAPDKSGLPSDRFSAERTGGSVSTLTIQRTQQEDSAVYLCASSRRTSGTGGELFFGEGSRLTVL.

Worth noting for this clone: This same CDR3 is encoded by further DNA sequences in the sample. The V call is TRBV7-2, the J call TRBJ2-3; D uncertain. This CDR3 region has 14 residues. V was pared by 1 base and J by 0 bases, with 5 bases between. Germline loops: CDR1 SGHTA, CDR2 FQGNSA. This chain's CDR3 is CASSLGASTDTQYF. For the CDR3, the DNA is TGTGCCAGCAGCTTAGGAGCGAGCACAGATACGCAGTATTTT.

This clone appeared a few times. V and J are TRBV18 and TRBJ1-5; D gene ambiguous. The germline gives CDR1 KGHSH, CDR2 LQKENI. Trimming pared 2 bases from V and 1 base from J, leaving 9 bases between. CDR3 length: 15 amino acids. The CDR3 DNA reads TGTGCCAGCTCACCATCACAGAGAAGCAATCAGCCCCAGCATTTT. Its translation: CASSPSQRSNQPQHF.

This clone was counted a single time. The V and J genes are TRBV7-9 and TRBJ2-5; 12 bases line up with TRBD2. V was clipped by 4 bases and J by 4 bases; unmatched bases: 16. Germline V gene data show CDR1 as SEHNR and CDR2 as FQNEAQ (reference sequence). The CDR3 loop spans 19 amino acids. CDR3 nucleotide sequence: TGTGCCAGCAGCTCAGACGCCGGGACTAGCGGGCGAAGGGGAGAGACCCAGTACTTC. Translated, it gives CASSSDAGTSGRRGETQYF.

This rearrangement joins TRBV18 to TRBJ2-1; maybe TRBD2 (6 bases). The V gene lost 0 bases and the J gene lost 9 bases, with 15 bases spanning the gap. The CDR3 sequence is 15 residues long. Germline values: CDR1 KGHSH, CDR2 LQKENI. Here the CDR3 reads CASSPPSVEGGEQFF. CDR3 bases: TGTGCCAGCTCACCACCATCGGTCGAGGGAGGTGAGCAGTTCTTC.

The genes are TRBV29-1 and TRBJ2-5; D call uncertain. Germline V CDR1 and CDR2: SQVTM, ANQGSEA. The CDR3 length is 14 residues. V was pared by 7 bases and J by 5 bases, with 20 bases between. The CDR3 nucleotides read TGCAGCGCCCCGAGCTCCGCAAACGGGGAGACCCAGTACTTC. Translating gives CSAPSSANGETQYF.

The chain joins TRBV23-1 to TRBJ1-1; D gene uncertain. TRBV23-1 is an ORF; its function is uncertain. Trimming left V 0 bases short and J 2 bases short, with 13 bases between. This CDR3 has 16 residues. DNA for the CDR3: TGCGCCAGCAGTCAATCCCGCCGACTAATTAACACTGAAGCTTTCTTT. Its translation is CASSQSRRLINTEAFF.

This clone was seen a few times. This chain uses TRBV28 with TRBJ2-1; TRBD2 agrees at 12 bases. V was clipped by 5 bases and J by 4 bases; unmatched bases: 12. The CDR3 is 18 residues long. CDR1 is MDHEN and CDR2 is SYDVKM in the germline V gene. Here the CDR3 reads CASSGLAGLLRGYNEQFF. In DNA form, the CDR3 reads TGTGCCAGCAGTGGACTAGCGGGATTACTCCGCGGGTACAATGAGCAGTTCTTC.

The V and J genes are TRBV10-2 and TRBJ1-2; a weak D match, TRBD1 (6 bases). CDR3 length equals 16 residues. Germline-derived CDR1 and CDR2 are WSHSY and SAAADI. V was clipped by 4 bases and J by 4 bases, with 19 bases between them. The CDR3 loop is CASSGGAGAEGYGYTF. CDR3 DNA: TGCGCCAGCAGTGGAGGGGCGGGGGCTGAAGGCTATGGCTACACCTTC.

The gene calls are TRBV18 and TRBJ2-5; D may be TRBD2 (5 bases). V gave up 2 bases and J gave up 11 bases, with 12 bases separating them. The germline gives CDR1 KGHSH, CDR2 LQKENI. The CDR3 covers 12 residues. CDR3 sequence: CASSPMGREQYF. In DNA form, the CDR3 reads TGTGCCAGCTCACCAATGGGGAGAGAGCAGTACTTC.

The chain employs TRBV5-4 and TRBJ2-3, with 12 positions matching TRBD2. V trimming: 4 bases; J trimming: 4 bases; junction bases outside the gene matches: 7. The CDR3 has 16 amino acids. The germline V gene has CDR1 SGHNT and CDR2 YYREEE (reference sequence). The CDR3 protein is CASSPTRLAGADTQYF. The CDR3 DNA follows: TGTGCCAGCAGCCCGACCCGACTAGCGGGAGCAGATACGCAGTATTTT.

Here the CDR3 DNA reads TGTGCCGCAGGAGGGTCTGCGGAACAGCCCCAGCATTTT. Translated: CAAGGSAEQPQHF. The gene calls are TRBV19 and TRBJ1-5; no reliable D call. Germline assignment: CDR1 LNHDA and CDR2 SQIVND (reference sequence). V was shortened by 11 bases and J by 7 bases, with 18 bases between the two germline ends. There are 13 residues in the CDR3.

This clone has more than one count but fewer than ten. The rearrangement joins TRBV30 to TRBJ2-2, with D possibly matching TRBD2 (6 bases). Germline V CDR1 and CDR2: GTSNPN, SVGIG (reference sequence). This CDR3 is 14 amino acids long. V was cut by 3 bases and J by 1 base, with 9 bases left in between. The CDR3 region is CAWRPGLNTGELFF. The CDR3 DNA follows: TGTGCCTGGAGACCGGGACTGAACACCGGGGAGCTGTTTTTT.

This clone has a handful of counts. The V call is TRBV28, the J call TRBJ2-3; 9 nucleotides match TRBD1. V trimming: 3 bases; J trimming: 0 bases; junction bases outside the gene matches: 1. Per germline, CDR1 MDHEN and CDR2 SYDVKM. The CDR3 has 15 amino acids. CDR3 in DNA: TGTGCCAGCAGTTTTGGACAGGGGAGCACAGATACGCAGTATTTT. It encodes CASSFGQGSTDTQYF.

In DNA, the CDR3 is TGTGCCAGCTCACCAACGGTGGGGGCAGCGAACACCGGGGAGCTGTTTTTT. The encoded protein is CASSPTVGAANTGELFF. The chain recombines TRBV18 with TRBJ2-2; weak D call: TRBD1 (6 bases). In germline, CDR1 is KGHSH, CDR2 LQKENI. The CDR3 loop spans 17 amino acids. Trimming removed 2 bases at V and 0 bases at J, with 13 bases between.

V usage is TRBV10-1 and J usage is TRBJ2-7; TRBD2 aligns across 7 bases. After removal of 6 bases from V and 1 base from J, the junction contained 3 bases not matched to a gene. Germline V gives CDR1 WNHNN, CDR2 SYGVQD (reference sequence). The CDR3 runs to 13 residues. The CDR3 reads CASSHGGSYEQYF. CDR3 in DNA: TGCGCCAGCAGCCACGGGGGGTCCTACGAGCAGTACTTC.

The chain combines TRBV19 with TRBJ2-2; D not resolved. The CDR3 covers 14 residues. V was clipped by 3 bases and J by 5 bases, with 10 bases between them. Germline-derived CDR1 and CDR2 are LNHDA and SQIVND (reference sequence). In nucleotides, the CDR3 is TGTGCCAGTAGTATGGCCACGTTAACCGGGGAGCTGTTTTTT. Its translation is CASSMATLTGELFF.

The sample holds a few counts of this clone. This chain connects TRBV7-9 to TRBJ2-3, with D uncertain. The germline V gene has CDR1 SEHNR and CDR2 FQNEAQ (reference sequence). Between the trimmed V and J ends, which lost 5 bases and 4 bases, there was a span of 13 bases. There are 14 residues in the CDR3. Here the CDR3 reads CASSPALSADTQYF. As DNA, the CDR3 is TGTGCCAGCAGCCCCGCCCTAAGTGCAGATACGCAGTATTTT.

In this sample, this clone turned up a few times. This chain links TRBV28 with TRBJ2-1; 15 nucleotides align to TRBD2. V lost 5 bases and J lost 0; bases outside the gene matches: 11. CDR1 and CDR2 (germline): MDHEN, SYDVKM. The CDR3 loop spans 20 amino acids. CDR3 residues: CASSPWTSGRAPSSYNEQFF. Here the CDR3 DNA reads TGTGCCAGCAGTCCATGGACTAGCGGGAGGGCCCCCAGCTCCTACAATGAGCAGTTCTTC.

The chain employs TRBV18 and TRBJ2-1; D is perhaps TRBD1 (6 bases). The CDR3 contains 14 residues. The germline gives CDR1 KGHSH, CDR2 LQKENI. Deletions cut 3 bases from V and 9 bases from J, with 15 bases between. CDR3 in amino acids: CASSPQGLEGEQFF. The CDR3 DNA reads as TGTGCCAGCTCACCCCAGGGGCTTGAAGGTGAGCAGTTCTTC. The full variable domain, with the rest looked up from reference TRBV18 and TRBJ2-1, is NAGVMQNPRHLVRRRGQEARLRCSPMKGHSHVYWYRQLPEEGLKFMVYLQKENIIDESGMPKERFSAEFPKEGPSILRIQQVVRGDSAAYFCASSPQGLEGEQFFGPGTRLTVL.

The chain is built from TRBV6-5 and TRBJ1-2; D remains ambiguous. The CDR3 runs to 13 residues. Germline CDR1 is MNHEY and CDR2 is SVGAGI. Trimming shortened V by 10 bases and J by 0 bases, and 12 bases separated the two germline ends. The CDR3 reads CATQSLPNYGYTF. CDR3 nucleotide sequence: TGTGCCACCCAGTCATTACCTAACTATGGCTACACCTTC.

This chain links TRBV28 with TRBJ1-5; 9 nucleotides match TRBD1. Looked up from germline, CDR1 is MDHEN and CDR2 is SYDVKM. The CDR3 consists of 14 residues. After removal of 8 bases from V and 6 bases from J, the junction contained 8 bases not matched to a gene. Here the CDR3 DNA reads TGTGCCAGCTTTCCGGGACAGGGAGGTCAGCCCCAGCATTTT. Translating it yields CASFPGQGGQPQHF.

Only a few counts were recorded for this clone. The chain carries TRBV18 and TRBJ2-5, with 7 nucleotides matching TRBD2. Germline assignment: CDR1 KGHSH and CDR2 LQKENI. Trimming at V came to 8 bases and at J to 1 base, leaving 7 bases not matched to a gene. CDR3 size: 14 residues. CDR3 protein: CASIREVAQETQYF. For the CDR3, the DNA is TGTGCCAGCATCCGGGAGGTGGCCCAAGAGACCCAGTACTTC.

This clone occurred a few times. The chain couples TRBV12-5 to TRBJ2-1, with 7 bases identical to TRBD2. V shed 7 bases and J 0 bases; nucleotides not matched to a gene: 3. The CDR3 length is 14 residues. The germline gives CDR1 LGHNT, CDR2 FRNRAP. The CDR3 coding sequence is TGTGCTAGTGAGCGGGGAAGCTCCTACAATGAGCAGTTCTTC. Its protein is CASERGSSYNEQFF. Complete variable domain (other parts from reference TRBV12-5 and TRBJ2-1): DARVTQTPRHKVTEMGQEVTMRCQPILGHNTVFWYRQTMMQGLELLAYFRNRAPLDDSGMPKDRFSAEMPDATLATLKIQPSEPRDSAVYFCASERGSSYNEQFFGPGTRLTVL.

The chain combines TRBV20-1 with TRBJ2-3; D uncertain. Looked up from germline, CDR1 is DFQATT and CDR2 is SNEGSKA (reference sequence). This CDR3 has 10 residues. Trimming took off 5 bases at V and 5 bases at J, with 5 bases between the two ends. CDR3 protein: CSAPVDTQYF. The CDR3 region has the DNA TGCAGTGCTCCCGTAGATACGCAGTATTTT.

The chain recombines TRBV18 with TRBJ1-5, with D unresolved. Trimming took 3 bases from V and 6 from J, leaving 15 bases between them. The CDR3 has 15 amino acids. Germline CDR1 and CDR2: KGHSH and LQKENI. The DNA for the CDR3 is TGTGCCAGCTCACCCATAGACGGAGGCGGTCAGCCCCAGCATTTT. Protein sequence: CASSPIDGGGQPQHF.

The chain is built from TRBV18 and TRBJ2-3; D unresolved. The CDR3 has 15 residues. Trimming took 2 bases from V and 2 from J, leaving 11 bases between them. In germline, CDR1 is KGHSH, CDR2 LQKENI. The CDR3 sequence is CASSPVTAPTDTQYF. CDR3 DNA: TGTGCCAGCTCACCAGTAACAGCTCCCACAGATACGCAGTATTTT.

This clone was found once. The V and J genes are TRBV7-2 and TRBJ2-5; TRBD1 agrees at 8 bases. With V trimmed by 4 bases and J by 5 bases, 6 bases remained unmatched. Germline values: CDR1 SGHTA, CDR2 FQGNSA. This CDR3 is built from 14 residues. CDR3 in amino acids: CASSSRTGRETQYF. The DNA of the CDR3 is TGTGCCAGCAGCTCTAGGACAGGGAGGGAGACCCAGTACTTC. Full variable domain (rest looked up from reference TRBV7-2 and TRBJ2-5): GAGVSQSPSNKVTEKGKDVELRCDPISGHTALYWYRQSLGQGLEFLIYFQGNSAPDKSGLPSDRFSAERTGGSVSTLTIQRTQQEDSAVYLCASSSRTGRETQYFGPGTRLLVL.

V and J are TRBV7-6 and TRBJ2-3; 9 nucleotides line up with TRBD2. J was trimmed by 4 bases and V by 2 bases; bases with no gene match: 4. This CDR3 is 15 amino acids long. The germline V gene has CDR1 SGHVS and CDR2 FNYEAQ. The CDR3 DNA sequence: TGTGCCAGCAGCTTAAGGTCTAGCGGGGCAGATACGCAGTATTTT. This codes for CASSLRSSGADTQYF.

The chain combines TRBV6-1 with TRBJ1-5; 7 bases are shared with TRBD1. V gave up 1 base and J gave up 6 bases; unmatched junction bases: 3. The CDR3 extends over 14 amino acids. The germline V gene encodes CDR1 MNHNS and CDR2 SASEGT. CDR3 nucleotide sequence: TGTGCCAGCAGTGAAGGAGGGGGCAGTCAGCCCCAGCATTTT. It translates to CASSEGGGSQPQHF.